What follows are 32 T cell receptor beta chains derived from one specimen sequenced in a study of circulating and synovial CD4+ cells in juvenile arthritis. Some clones are missing from TCRdb's copy, which holds only in-frame ones; the method was immunoSEQ multiplex PCR. The sample contains 25,000 to 35,000 clones, roughly 93% of which appear only once. Sequenced material: CD4+ T cells from blood. Receptors originate from a human donor with juvenile idiopathic arthritis.

This clone was picked up one time. The V gene is TRBV7-8, the J gene TRBJ2-7; D is undetermined. Germline V gene lookup returns CDR1 SGHVS and CDR2 FQNEAQ. The CDR3 consists of 12 residues. V shed 4 bases and J shed 2 bases, with 6 bases lying between them. Here the CDR3 reads CASSSGPYEQYF. DNA of the CDR3: TGTGCCAGCAGCTCCGGTCCCTACGAGCAGTACTTC. Complete variable domain (other parts from reference TRBV7-8 and TRBJ2-7): GAGVSQSPRYKVAKRGQDVALRCDPISGHVSLFWYQQALGQGPEFLTYFQNEAQLDKSGLPSDRFFAERPEGSVSTLKIQRTQQEDSAVYLCASSSGPYEQYFGPGTRLTVT.

The rearrangement links TRBV10-3 to TRBJ2-2, with D perhaps matching TRBD2 (6 bases). In germline, CDR1 is ENHRY, CDR2 SYGVKD. This CDR3 contains 14 residues. The ends were cut back, 7 bases at V and 1 base at J, with 10 bases in the middle. Here the CDR3 reads CAITGRENTGELFF. CDR3 DNA: TGTGCCATCACAGGGCGGGAGAACACCGGGGAGCTGTTTTTT.

The rearrangement links TRBV28 to TRBJ2-7; TRBD1 matches 8 bases. Germline loops: CDR1 MDHEN, CDR2 SYDVKM. Trimming at V came to 5 bases and at J to 4 bases, leaving 10 bases not matched to a gene. The CDR3 has 15 amino acids. The CDR3 DNA follows: TGTGCCAGCAGTGTGGGAGACAGGGGATGGTACGAGCAGTACTTC. It yields the protein CASSVGDRGWYEQYF.

The CDR3 nucleotides read TGTGCCACCAGCAGACCGGGAGGGCGAACTGAAGCTTTCTTT. Its protein product is CATSRPGGRTEAFF. The genes are TRBV15 and TRBJ1-1, with unresolved D. Germline loops: CDR1 LNHNV, CDR2 YYDKDF (reference sequence). The CDR3 runs to 14 residues. The germline V and J ends were trimmed by 2 bases and 5 bases, with 12 bases remaining between them.

The V and J genes are TRBV7-8 and TRBJ1-2; 7 bases map to TRBD1. CDR3 length: 15 amino acids. V shed 6 bases, J shed 6 bases, and the junction held 13 bases outside the gene matches. Germline CDR1 reads SGHVS; CDR2 reads FQNEAQ. In DNA, the CDR3 is TGTGCCAGCAGTGATCCAAGCAGACAGGGTGATGGCTACACCTTC. Translated: CASSDPSRQGDGYTF.

The chain couples TRBV27 to TRBJ2-3; no reliable D call. Trimming pared 3 bases from V and 4 bases from J, leaving 8 bases between. CDR1 is MNHEY and CDR2 is SMNVEV in the germline V gene (reference sequence). CDR3 length: 13 amino acids. DNA for the CDR3: TGTGCCAGCAGTTTGAAGCCTTCAGATACGCAGTATTTT. Translation gives CASSLKPSDTQYF.

The V and J genes are TRBV6-4 and TRBJ2-7, with 12 bases aligning to TRBD1. In germline, CDR1 is MRHNA, CDR2 SNTAGT. CDR3 size: 14 residues. The V segment lost 11 bases and the J segment 7 bases; nucleotides outside the gene matches: 12. CDR3 loop: CAGGGRDRGREQYF. The CDR3 bases are TGTGCCGGCGGGGGGCGGGACAGGGGGCGTGAGCAGTACTTC.

The J gene is TRBJ2-1, the V gene TRBV6-1; TRBD2 might be the D (5 bases). Germline lookup yields CDR1 MNHNS and CDR2 SASEGT. The CDR3 has 15 residues. The germline V and J ends were trimmed by 10 bases and 1 base, with 17 bases remaining between them. The CDR3 loop is CATSLLGISYNEQFF. CDR3 bases: TGTGCCACCTCACTACTAGGGATATCCTACAATGAGCAGTTCTTC.

CDR3 sequence reads: CASRRVNSNQPQHF. CDR3 coding DNA: TGTGCCAGCAGACGGGTGAATAGCAATCAGCCCCAGCATTTT. This sequence joins TRBV2 and TRBJ1-5; unclear D gene. Germline loops: CDR1 SNHLY, CDR2 FYNNEI. The CDR3 totals 14 residues. The V end lost 6 bases, the J end lost 0 bases, and 9 bases lay between the germline ends.

This chain connects TRBV28 to TRBJ1-1, with D possibly matching TRBD1 (5 bases). Germline V gene sequence: CDR1 MDHEN, CDR2 SYDVKM. CDR3 length: 17 amino acids. V lost 5 bases and J lost 4, with 23 bases in between. The CDR3 region is CASSPGASRDVSTEAFF. CDR3 nucleotide sequence: TGTGCCAGCAGTCCTGGGGCTTCCAGGGATGTTAGCACTGAAGCTTTCTTT. Full variable domain (remainder filled in from reference TRBV28 and TRBJ1-1): DVKVTQSSRYLVKRTGEKVFLECVQDMDHENMFWYRQDPGLGLRLIYFSYDVKMKEKGDIPEGYSVSREKKERFSLILESASTNQTSMYLCASSPGASRDVSTEAFFGQGTRLTVV.

V usage is TRBV6-1 and J usage is TRBJ2-5; D is possibly TRBD1 (8 bases). The closer fit of TRBJ2-7 to the DNA end suggests the J call may be wrong. This CDR3 spans 16 amino acids. In germline, CDR1 is MNHNS, CDR2 SASEGT. The CDR3 nucleotides read TGTGCCAGCAGTGTCCCCAACAGGGGGGGTTTTTACGAGCAGTACTTC. It codes for CASSVPNRGGFYEQYF.

This chain joins TRBV4-1 and TRBJ1-4; D unresolved. There are 16 residues in the CDR3. V lost 4 bases to trimming and J lost 5 bases, with 17 bases between them. Per the germline V gene, CDR1 is MGHRA and CDR2 is YSYEKL. This CDR3 reads CASSRQALVANEKLFF. The DNA for the CDR3 is TGCGCCAGCAGCCGTCAGGCCCTGGTGGCAAATGAAAAACTGTTTTTT.

This chain connects TRBV28 to TRBJ2-5; maybe TRBD2 (6 bases). The V and J ends lost 0 bases and 1 base respectively, with 6 bases between them. The CDR3 runs 14 residues. Germline CDR1 MDHEN, CDR2 SYDVKM. CDR3 sequence: CASSLWTSQETQYF. The CDR3 DNA is TGTGCCAGCAGTTTATGGACTAGCCAAGAGACCCAGTACTTC.

The chain links TRBV7-2 to TRBJ1-1, with 9 nucleotides matching TRBD1. The ends lost 10 bases at V and 4 bases at J; junction bases unmatched: 10. The CDR3 spans 14 residues. Germline CDR1 reads SGHTA; CDR2 reads FQGNSA. CDR3 nucleotide sequence: TGTGCCACCAGACGGGGACAGGGTATCACTGAAGCTTTCTTT. It encodes CATRRGQGITEAFF. Supplemented by reference TRBV7-2 and TRBJ1-1, the full variable domain reads GAGVSQSPSNKVTEKGKDVELRCDPISGHTALYWYRQSLGQGLEFLIYFQGNSAPDKSGLPSDRFSAERTGGSVSTLTIQRTQQEDSAVYLCATRRGQGITEAFFGQGTRLTVV.

The gene calls are TRBV18 and TRBJ2-1; no definite D call. The germline V gene has CDR1 KGHSH and CDR2 LQKENI. The V end was cut by 1 base, the J end by 7 bases, with 11 bases between. This CDR3 has 14 amino acids. The CDR3 loop reads CASSPRTGGNEQFF. DNA for the CDR3: TGTGCCAGCTCACCACGAACGGGTGGGAATGAGCAGTTCTTC.

This clone was observed once. The chain joins TRBV7-9 to TRBJ2-1, with D maybe TRBD2 (7 bases). CDR1 is SEHNR, CDR2 FQNEAQ, per germline (reference sequence). The CDR3 sequence is 16 residues long. V shed 5 bases and J shed 3 bases, with 17 bases lying between them. The CDR3 sequence is CASSAVGGAFYNEQFF. The CDR3 coding sequence is TGTGCCAGCAGCGCCGTAGGGGGGGCATTCTACAATGAGCAGTTCTTC.

On this clone: This specimen includes other DNA sequences encoding the same CDR3. The V and J genes are TRBV12-2 and TRBJ2-7; TRBD2, the table's D call, was not compared with the DNA. TRBV12-2 is flagged as a pseudogene. The length of the CDR3 is 20 residues. In DNA form, the CDR3 reads TGTGCAAGTCGCTTAATCCCCATCCCCCACAACGGGAGCATGCGTCACGAGCAGTACTTC. This gives the protein CASRLIPIPHNGSMRHEQYF.

This sequence joins TRBV7-3 and TRBJ2-3, with D maybe TRBD2 (5 bases). With 2 bases removed from V and 5 bases from J, the gap between germline ends came to 11 bases. This CDR3 has 14 residues. Germline-derived CDR1 and CDR2 are SGHTA and FQGTGA. CDR3 coding DNA: TGTGCCAGCAGCTTAGAGGGCTCAGTAGATACGCAGTATTTT. The encoded protein is CASSLEGSVDTQYF.

This sequence joins TRBV11-2 and TRBJ2-7; 7 nucleotides agree with TRBD1. The CDR3 length is 15 residues. Germline V gives CDR1 SGHAT, CDR2 FQNNGV. V dropped 0 bases and J dropped 7; count of bases not matched to a gene: 9. The CDR3 spells CASSLEWHRGWEQYF. CDR3 nucleotides: TGTGCCAGCAGCTTAGAATGGCACAGGGGTTGGGAGCAGTACTTC.

This chain links TRBV6-6 with TRBJ1-2; 8 bases fit TRBD1. This CDR3 has 14 amino acids. V gave up 0 bases and J gave up 8 bases; unmatched junction bases: 5. The germline CDR1 and CDR2 sequences are MNHNY and SVGAGI (reference sequence). In DNA, the CDR3 is TGTGCCAGCAGTTACTCTGACAGGGGAGGCGGCTACACCTTC. Protein product: CASSYSDRGGGYTF.

Only one count was recorded for this clone. The V gene is TRBV5-8, the J gene TRBJ2-1; 9 bases align to TRBD1. The V and J ends lost 5 bases and 9 bases, in that order; junction bases with no gene match: 6. Germline V gene sequence: CDR1 SGHTS, CDR2 YDEGEE. There are 13 residues in the CDR3. As DNA, the CDR3 is TGTGCCAGCAGGATCACAGGGGGCACTGAGCAGTTCTTC. It is translated as CASRITGGTEQFF.

The chain joins TRBV11-3 to TRBJ2-4; 7 bases agree with TRBD1. In germline, CDR1 is SGHNT, CDR2 YENEEA. The CDR3 is 14 amino acids. J lost 8 bases, V lost 1 base, and 5 bases had no gene match. CDR3 sequence reads: CASSLGQGMDIQYF. CDR3 coding DNA: TGTGCCAGCAGCTTAGGACAGGGTATGGACATTCAGTACTTC.

The chain has TRBV28 and TRBJ1-5; 8 nucleotides align to TRBD1. V gave up 8 bases and J gave up 3 bases; unmatched junction bases: 6. The V gene's germline CDR1 is MDHEN and CDR2 SYDVKM. CDR3 length: 14 residues. DNA for the CDR3: TGTGCCAGCGGAGGACAGGGACCCAATCAGCCCCAGCATTTT. Translated: CASGGQGPNQPQHF. Variable domain in full (rest from reference TRBV28 and TRBJ1-5): DVKVTQSSRYLVKRTGEKVFLECVQDMDHENMFWYRQDPGLGLRLIYFSYDVKMKEKGDIPEGYSVSREKKERFSLILESASTNQTSMYLCASGGQGPNQPQHFGDGTRLSIL.

The rearrangement links TRBV7-9 to TRBJ2-2; D is unresolved. Germline assignment: CDR1 SEHNR and CDR2 FQNEAQ (reference sequence). V was cut by 1 base and J by 4 bases, with 7 bases left in between. The CDR3 is made up of 14 amino acids. The CDR3, as DNA: TGTGCCAGCAGCTTAGGACAACGCACCGGGGAGCTGTTTTTT. Translating it yields CASSLGQRTGELFF.

The chain links TRBV5-1 to TRBJ2-6; possible D gene TRBD1, 6 bases. The CDR3 has 16 amino acids. V dropped 4 bases and J dropped 0 bases, with 11 bases sitting between them. From germline, CDR1 is SGHRS and CDR2 YFSETQ. The CDR3 loop reads CASSHGQISGANVLTF. As DNA, the CDR3 is TGCGCCAGCAGCCACGGACAGATCTCTGGGGCCAACGTCCTGACTTTC.

This chain connects TRBV7-3 to TRBJ2-1, with TRBD1 identical over 7 bases. Trimming cost V 5 bases and J 8 bases; bases outside gene matches: 12. Germline CDR1 and CDR2: SGHTA and FQGTGA. CDR3 length: 15 amino acids. CDR3 amino acids: CASSPLRGRWHEQFF. CDR3 bases: TGTGCCAGCAGCCCCCTAAGGGGGCGATGGCATGAGCAGTTCTTC.

The V gene is TRBV28, the J gene TRBJ1-2; 7 bases line up with TRBD1. Germline CDR1 and CDR2: MDHEN and SYDVKM. V trimming: 3 bases; J trimming: 3 bases; junction bases outside the gene matches: 4. There are 14 residues in the CDR3. CDR3: CASSLGRGDYGYTF. CDR3 DNA sequence: TGTGCCAGCAGTTTGGGCAGGGGGGACTATGGCTACACCTTC.

The V call is TRBV2, the J call TRBJ2-3; D is unresolved. The CDR3 has 14 residues. Looked up from germline, CDR1 is SNHLY and CDR2 is FYNNEI. V was trimmed by 8 bases and J by 2 bases, leaving 14 bases between them. CDR3 sequence reads: CASGQTQTTDTQYF. DNA for the CDR3: TGTGCCAGCGGTCAAACACAGACCACAGATACGCAGTATTTT.

V usage is TRBV9 and J usage is TRBJ2-1; 9 nucleotides align to TRBD2. Germline CDR1 and CDR2: SGDLS and YYNGEE. The CDR3 covers 14 residues. With 4 bases clipped from V and 10 bases from J, the junction kept 9 bases outside the gene matches. DNA of the CDR3: TGTGCCAGCAGCACTACTGGGACTAGCTGGGAGCAGTTCTTC. Protein sequence: CASSTTGTSWEQFF.

V gene TRBV19 combines with J gene TRBJ1-5; 11 nucleotides align to TRBD1. This CDR3 is built from 16 residues. Germline V CDR1 and CDR2: LNHDA, SQIVND (reference sequence). J was trimmed by 6 bases and V by 6 bases; bases with no gene match: 10. For the CDR3, the DNA is TGTGCCAGTAGGCAGTGGACAGGGGGCGAGCTTCAGCCCCAGCATTTT. Translating it yields CASRQWTGGELQPQHF.

The chain recombines TRBV27 with TRBJ2-7, with TRBD1 identical over 10 bases. CDR3 length equals 16 residues. The germline gives CDR1 MNHEY, CDR2 SMNVEV (reference sequence). After removal of 6 bases from V and 5 bases from J, the junction contained 13 bases not matched to a gene. The CDR3 reads CASRNVFPDRGHEQYF. In DNA, the CDR3 is TGTGCCAGCAGAAATGTCTTCCCCGACAGGGGGCACGAGCAGTACTTC.

The rearrangement joins TRBV2 to TRBJ1-5, with D possibly being TRBD1 (6 bases). The V gene lost 0 bases and the J gene lost 6 bases, with 12 bases spanning the gap. Germline V gives CDR1 SNHLY, CDR2 FYNNEI. The CDR3 is 15 residues long. CDR3 protein: CASSEALQGSQPQHF. CDR3 nucleotide sequence: TGTGCCAGCAGTGAAGCGCTTCAGGGGTCTCAGCCCCAGCATTTT. Full variable domain (outside the CDR3, taken from reference TRBV2 and TRBJ1-5): EPEVTQTPSHQVTQMGQEVILRCVPISNHLYFYWYRQILGQKVEFLVSFYNNEISEKSEIFDDQFSVERPDGSNFTLKIRSTKLEDSAMYFCASSEALQGSQPQHFGDGTRLSIL.